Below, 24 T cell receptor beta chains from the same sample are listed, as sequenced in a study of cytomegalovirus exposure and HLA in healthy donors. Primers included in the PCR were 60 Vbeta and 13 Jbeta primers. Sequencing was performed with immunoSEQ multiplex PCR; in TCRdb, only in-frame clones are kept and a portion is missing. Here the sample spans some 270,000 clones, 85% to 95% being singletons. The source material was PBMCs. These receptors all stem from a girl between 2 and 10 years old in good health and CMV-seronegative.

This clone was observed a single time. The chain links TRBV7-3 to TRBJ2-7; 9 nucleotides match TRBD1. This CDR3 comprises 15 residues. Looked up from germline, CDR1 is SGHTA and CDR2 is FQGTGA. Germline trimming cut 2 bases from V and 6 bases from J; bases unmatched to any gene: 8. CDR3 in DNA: TGTGCCAGCAGCTTAGGGGACAGGGATCTCTCCGAGCAGTACTTC. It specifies CASSLGDRDLSEQYF.

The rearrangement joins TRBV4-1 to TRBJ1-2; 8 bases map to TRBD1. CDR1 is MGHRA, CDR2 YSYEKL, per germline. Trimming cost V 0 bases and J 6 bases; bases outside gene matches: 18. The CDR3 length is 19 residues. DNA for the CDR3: TGCGCCAGCAGCCAAGATGAGGGCTTTGGGAGGACAGGGATTGATGGCTACACCTTC. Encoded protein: CASSQDEGFGRTGIDGYTF.

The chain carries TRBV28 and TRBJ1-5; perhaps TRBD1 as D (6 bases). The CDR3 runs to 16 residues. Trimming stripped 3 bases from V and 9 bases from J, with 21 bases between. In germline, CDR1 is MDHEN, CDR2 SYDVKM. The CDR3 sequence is CASSLLGAGLVRPQHF. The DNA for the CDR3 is TGTGCCAGCAGTTTGTTGGGGGCAGGTTTAGTTCGGCCCCAGCATTTT.

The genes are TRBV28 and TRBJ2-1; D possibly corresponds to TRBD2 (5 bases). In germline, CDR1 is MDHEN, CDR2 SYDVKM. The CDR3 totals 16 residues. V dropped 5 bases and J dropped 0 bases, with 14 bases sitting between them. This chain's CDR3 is CASSTPGLSSYNEQFF. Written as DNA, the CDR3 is TGTGCCAGCAGTACTCCCGGACTGAGCTCCTACAATGAGCAGTTCTTC.

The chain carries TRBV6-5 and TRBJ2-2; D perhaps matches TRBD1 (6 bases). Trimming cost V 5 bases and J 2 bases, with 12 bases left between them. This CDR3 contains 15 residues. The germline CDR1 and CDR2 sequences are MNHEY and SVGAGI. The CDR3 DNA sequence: TGTGCCAGCAGTGCCGGGACACATAACACCGGGGAGCTGTTTTTT. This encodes CASSAGTHNTGELFF.

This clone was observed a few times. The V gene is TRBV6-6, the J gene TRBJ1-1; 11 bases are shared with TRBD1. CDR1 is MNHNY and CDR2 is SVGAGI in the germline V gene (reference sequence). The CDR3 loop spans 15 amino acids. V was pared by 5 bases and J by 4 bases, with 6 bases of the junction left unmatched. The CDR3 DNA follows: TGTGCCAGCAGTCCACTAGGGACAGGGGGCACTGAAGCTTTCTTT. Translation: CASSPLGTGGTEAFF.

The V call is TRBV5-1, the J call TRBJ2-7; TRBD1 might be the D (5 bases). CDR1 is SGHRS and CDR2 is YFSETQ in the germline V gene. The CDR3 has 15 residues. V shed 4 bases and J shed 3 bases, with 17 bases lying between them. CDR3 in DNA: TGCGCCAGCAGCCCAACCAGGGTCAGTTACTACGAGCAGTACTTC. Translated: CASSPTRVSYYEQYF. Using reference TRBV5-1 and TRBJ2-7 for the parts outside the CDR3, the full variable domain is KAGVTQTPRYLIKTRGQQVTLSCSPISGHRSVSWYQQTPGQGLQFLFEYFSETQRNKGNFPGRFSGRQFSNSRSEMNVSTLELGDSALYLCASSPTRVSYYEQYFGPGTRLTVT.

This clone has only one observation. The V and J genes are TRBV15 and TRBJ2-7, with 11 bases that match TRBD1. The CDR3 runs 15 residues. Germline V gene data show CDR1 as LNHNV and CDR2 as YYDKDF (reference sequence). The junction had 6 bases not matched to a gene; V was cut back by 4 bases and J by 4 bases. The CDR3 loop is CATSTGQGGRYEQYF. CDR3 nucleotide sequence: TGTGCCACCAGCACGGGACAGGGGGGGCGGTACGAGCAGTACTTC.

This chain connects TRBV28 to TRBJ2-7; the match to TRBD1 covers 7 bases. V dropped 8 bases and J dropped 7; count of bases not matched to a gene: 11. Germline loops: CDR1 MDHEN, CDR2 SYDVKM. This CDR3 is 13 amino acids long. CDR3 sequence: CASQRTGIREQYF. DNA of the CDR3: TGTGCCAGCCAGAGGACAGGTATCAGGGAGCAGTACTTC.

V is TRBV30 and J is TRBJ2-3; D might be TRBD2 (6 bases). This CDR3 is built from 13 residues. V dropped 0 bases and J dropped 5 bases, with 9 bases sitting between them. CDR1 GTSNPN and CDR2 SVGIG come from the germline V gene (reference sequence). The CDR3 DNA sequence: TGTGCCTGGAGTGTACGGAGGGAAGATACGCAGTATTTT. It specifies CAWSVRREDTQYF.

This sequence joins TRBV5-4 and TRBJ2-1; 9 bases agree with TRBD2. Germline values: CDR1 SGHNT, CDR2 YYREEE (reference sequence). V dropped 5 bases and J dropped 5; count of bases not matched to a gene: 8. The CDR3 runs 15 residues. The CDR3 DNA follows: TGTGCCAGCAGTGGCGGGGGGGGCAAGAACAATGAGCAGTTCTTC. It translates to CASSGGGGKNNEQFF.

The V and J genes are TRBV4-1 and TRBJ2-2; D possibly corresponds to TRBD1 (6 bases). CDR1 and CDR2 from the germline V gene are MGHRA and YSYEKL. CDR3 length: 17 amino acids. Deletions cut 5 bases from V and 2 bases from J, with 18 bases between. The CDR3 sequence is CASSLHRDISNTGELFF. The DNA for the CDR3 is TGCGCCAGCAGCTTACACCGGGACATCAGTAACACCGGGGAGCTGTTTTTT.

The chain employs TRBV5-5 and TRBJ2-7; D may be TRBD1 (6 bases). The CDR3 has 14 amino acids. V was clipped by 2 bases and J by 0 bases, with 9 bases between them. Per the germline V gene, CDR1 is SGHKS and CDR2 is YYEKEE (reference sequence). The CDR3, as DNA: TGTGCCAGCAGCTTCCGGACAGACTCCTACGAGCAGTACTTC. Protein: CASSFRTDSYEQYF.

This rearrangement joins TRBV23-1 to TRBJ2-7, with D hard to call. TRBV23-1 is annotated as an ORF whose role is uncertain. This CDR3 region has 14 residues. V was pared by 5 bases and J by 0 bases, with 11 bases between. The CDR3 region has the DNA TGCGCCAGCAGTGAGCAAACCCACTCCTACGAGCAGTACTTC. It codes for CASSEQTHSYEQYF.

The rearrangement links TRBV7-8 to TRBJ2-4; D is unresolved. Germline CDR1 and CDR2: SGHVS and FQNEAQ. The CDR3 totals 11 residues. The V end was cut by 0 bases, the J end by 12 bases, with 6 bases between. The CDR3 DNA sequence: TGTGCCAGCAGCTTAGCTGGGCCTCAGTACTTC. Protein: CASSLAGPQYF.

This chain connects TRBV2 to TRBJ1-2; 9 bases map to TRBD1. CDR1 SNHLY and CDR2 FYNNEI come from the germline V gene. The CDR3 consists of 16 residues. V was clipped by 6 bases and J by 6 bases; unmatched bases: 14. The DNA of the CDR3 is TGTGCCAGCAGGTCGGACAGGGGAGGTTGGGTTGATGGCTACACCTTC. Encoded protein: CASRSDRGGWVDGYTF.

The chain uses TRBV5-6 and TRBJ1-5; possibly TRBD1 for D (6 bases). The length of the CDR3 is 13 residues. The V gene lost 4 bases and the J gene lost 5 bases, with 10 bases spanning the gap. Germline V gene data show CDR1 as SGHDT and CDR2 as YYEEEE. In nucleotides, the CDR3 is TGTGCCAGCAGCGGACAGTTGGATCAGCCCCAGCATTTT. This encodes CASSGQLDQPQHF.

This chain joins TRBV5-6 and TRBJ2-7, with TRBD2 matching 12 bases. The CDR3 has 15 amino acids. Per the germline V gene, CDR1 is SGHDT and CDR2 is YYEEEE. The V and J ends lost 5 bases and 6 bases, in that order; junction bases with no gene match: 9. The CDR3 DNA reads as TGTGCCAGCAGACGGATGACTAGCGGGAGCAGCGAGCAGTACTTC. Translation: CASRRMTSGSSEQYF.

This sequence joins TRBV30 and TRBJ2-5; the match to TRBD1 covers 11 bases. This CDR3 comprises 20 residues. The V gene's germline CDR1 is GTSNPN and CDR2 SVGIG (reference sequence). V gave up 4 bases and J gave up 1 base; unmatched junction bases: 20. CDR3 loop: CAWTFRSRDRGGGLQETQYF. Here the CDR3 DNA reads TGTGCCTGGACCTTCAGATCCCGGGACAGGGGGGGAGGCCTCCAAGAGACCCAGTACTTC.

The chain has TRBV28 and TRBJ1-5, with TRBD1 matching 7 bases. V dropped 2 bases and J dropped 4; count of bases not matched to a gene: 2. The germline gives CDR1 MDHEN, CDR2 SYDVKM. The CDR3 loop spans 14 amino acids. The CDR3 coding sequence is TGTGCCAGCAGTTTAACAGGGGCTAATCAGCCCCAGCATTTT. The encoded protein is CASSLTGANQPQHF.

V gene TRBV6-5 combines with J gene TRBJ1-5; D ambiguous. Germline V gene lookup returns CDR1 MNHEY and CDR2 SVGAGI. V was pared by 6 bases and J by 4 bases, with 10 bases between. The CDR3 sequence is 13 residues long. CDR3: CASRTAENQPQHF. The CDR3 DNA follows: TGTGCCAGCAGAACGGCGGAAAATCAGCCCCAGCATTTT.

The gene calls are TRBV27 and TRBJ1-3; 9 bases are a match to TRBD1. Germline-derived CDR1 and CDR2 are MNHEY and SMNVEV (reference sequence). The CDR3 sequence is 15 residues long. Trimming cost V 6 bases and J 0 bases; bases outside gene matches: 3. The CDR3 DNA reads TGTGCCAGCAGCGAGACAGGGGGCTCTGGAAACACCATATATTTT. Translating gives CASSETGGSGNTIYF.

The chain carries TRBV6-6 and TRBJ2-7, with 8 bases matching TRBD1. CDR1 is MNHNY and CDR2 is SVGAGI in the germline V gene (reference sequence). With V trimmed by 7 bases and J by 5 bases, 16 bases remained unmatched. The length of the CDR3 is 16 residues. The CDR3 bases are TGTGCCAGCACCCACCAATTGGGGACAGGTAGGAACGAGCAGTACTTC. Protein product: CASTHQLGTGRNEQYF.

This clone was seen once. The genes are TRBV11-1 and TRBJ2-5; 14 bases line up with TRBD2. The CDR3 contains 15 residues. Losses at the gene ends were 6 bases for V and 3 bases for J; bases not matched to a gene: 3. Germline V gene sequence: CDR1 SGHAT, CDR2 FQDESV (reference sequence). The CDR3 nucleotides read TGTGCCAGCAGTCGGGGACTAGCGGGAGAAGAGACCCAGTACTTC. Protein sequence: CASSRGLAGEETQYF.